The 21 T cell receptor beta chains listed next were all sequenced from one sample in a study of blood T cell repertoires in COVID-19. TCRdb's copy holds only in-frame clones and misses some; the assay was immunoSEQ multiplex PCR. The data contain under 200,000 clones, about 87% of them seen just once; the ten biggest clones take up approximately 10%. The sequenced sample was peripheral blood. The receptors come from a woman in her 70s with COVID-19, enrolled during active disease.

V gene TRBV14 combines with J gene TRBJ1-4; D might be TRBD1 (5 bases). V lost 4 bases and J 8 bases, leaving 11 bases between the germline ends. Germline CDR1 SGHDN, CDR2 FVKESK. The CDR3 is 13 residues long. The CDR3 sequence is CASSRRAREKLFF. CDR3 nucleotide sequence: TGTGCCAGCAGCCGCAGGGCAAGAGAAAAACTGTTTTTT.

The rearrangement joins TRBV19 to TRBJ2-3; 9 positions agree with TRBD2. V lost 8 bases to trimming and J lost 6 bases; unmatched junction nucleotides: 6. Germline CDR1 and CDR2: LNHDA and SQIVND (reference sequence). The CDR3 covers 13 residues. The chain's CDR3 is CASAVAGADTQYF. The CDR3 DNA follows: TGTGCCAGTGCCGTAGCGGGGGCGGATACGCAGTATTTT.

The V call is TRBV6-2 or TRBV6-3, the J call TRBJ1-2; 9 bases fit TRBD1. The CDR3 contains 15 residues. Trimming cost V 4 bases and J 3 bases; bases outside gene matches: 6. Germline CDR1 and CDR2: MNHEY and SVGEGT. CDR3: CASSWTTGGDYGYTF. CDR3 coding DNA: TGTGCCAGCAGTTGGACCACAGGGGGCGACTATGGCTACACCTTC.

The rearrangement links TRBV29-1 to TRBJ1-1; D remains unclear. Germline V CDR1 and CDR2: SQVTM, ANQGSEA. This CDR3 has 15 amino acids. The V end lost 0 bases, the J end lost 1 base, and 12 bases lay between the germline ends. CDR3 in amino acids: CSVEESGVGNTEAFF. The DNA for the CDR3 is TGCAGCGTTGAAGAAAGCGGTGTGGGGAACACTGAAGCTTTCTTT.

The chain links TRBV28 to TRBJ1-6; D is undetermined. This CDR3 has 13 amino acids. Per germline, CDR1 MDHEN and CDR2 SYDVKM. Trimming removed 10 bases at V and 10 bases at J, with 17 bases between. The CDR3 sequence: CANRDGFGSPLHF. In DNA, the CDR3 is TGTGCCAACAGAGACGGGTTCGGATCACCCCTCCACTTT.

DNA of the CDR3: TGTGCCAGTAGTATACCCCCCCCACGGGACAGGGGGCTGGAGGAGCAGTACTTC. Its protein product is CASSIPPPRDRGLEEQYF. V and J are TRBV19 and TRBJ2-7; 12 bases fit TRBD1. Trimming at V came to 2 bases and at J to 7 bases, leaving 15 bases not matched to a gene. Germline-derived CDR1 and CDR2 are LNHDA and SQIVND (reference sequence). This CDR3 has 18 residues.

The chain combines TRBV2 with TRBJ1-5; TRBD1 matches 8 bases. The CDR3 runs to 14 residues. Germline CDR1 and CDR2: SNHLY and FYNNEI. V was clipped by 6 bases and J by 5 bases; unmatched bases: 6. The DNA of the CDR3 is TGTGCCAGCAGCTACAGGGGGGGGGATCAGCCCCAGCATTTT. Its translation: CASSYRGGDQPQHF.

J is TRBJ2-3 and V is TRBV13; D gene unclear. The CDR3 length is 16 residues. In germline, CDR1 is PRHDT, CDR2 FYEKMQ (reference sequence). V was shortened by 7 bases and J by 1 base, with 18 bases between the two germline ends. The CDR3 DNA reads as TGTGCCAGCACTATAATATCGGGTCAGCGCACAGATACGCAGTATTTT. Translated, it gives CASTIISGQRTDTQYF.

DNA of the CDR3: TGTGCCAGCAGCCGCCACGTTGTGGGCCAGAACACTGAAGCTTTCTTT. Protein: CASSRHVVGQNTEAFF. The chain carries TRBV7-2 and TRBJ1-1; D uncertain. The V and J ends lost 5 bases and 1 base respectively, with 17 bases between them. Germline CDR1 is SGHTA and CDR2 is FQGNSA. The CDR3 totals 16 residues.

Written as DNA, the CDR3 is TGTGCCAGCAGCTTAGTCGGGGGGTTTTCCTACAATGAGCAGTTCTTC. It translates to CASSLVGGFSYNEQFF. This chain connects TRBV7-8 to TRBJ2-1; the match to TRBD2 covers 7 bases. CDR3 length equals 16 residues. Germline V gives CDR1 SGHVS, CDR2 FQNEAQ. Germline trimming cut 1 base from V and 1 base from J; bases unmatched to any gene: 4.

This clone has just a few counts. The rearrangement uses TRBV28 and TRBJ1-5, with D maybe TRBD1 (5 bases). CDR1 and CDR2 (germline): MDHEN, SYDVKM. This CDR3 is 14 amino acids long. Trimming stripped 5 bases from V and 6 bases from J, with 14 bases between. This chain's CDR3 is CASSGGGRRQPQHF. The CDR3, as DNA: TGTGCCAGCAGTGGGGGAGGGAGGCGTCAGCCCCAGCATTTT.

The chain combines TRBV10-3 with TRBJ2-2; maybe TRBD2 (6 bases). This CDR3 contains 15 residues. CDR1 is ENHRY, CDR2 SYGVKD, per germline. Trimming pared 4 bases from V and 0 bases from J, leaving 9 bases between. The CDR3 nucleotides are TGTGCCATCAGTGCGGGGGACGCGAACACCGGGGAGCTGTTTTTT. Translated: CAISAGDANTGELFF.

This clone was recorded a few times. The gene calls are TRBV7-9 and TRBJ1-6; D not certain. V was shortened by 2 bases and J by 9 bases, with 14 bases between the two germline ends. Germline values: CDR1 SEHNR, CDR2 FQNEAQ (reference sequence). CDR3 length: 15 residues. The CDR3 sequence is CASSLLGRLASPLHF. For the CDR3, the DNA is TGTGCCAGCAGCTTACTGGGGAGGTTGGCTTCACCCCTCCACTTT.

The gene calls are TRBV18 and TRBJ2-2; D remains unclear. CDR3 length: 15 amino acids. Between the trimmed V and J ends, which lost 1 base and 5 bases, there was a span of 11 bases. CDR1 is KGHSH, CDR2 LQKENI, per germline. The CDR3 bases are TGTGCCAGCTCACCACGAGGCCCAACAACCGGGGAGCTGTTTTTT. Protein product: CASSPRGPTTGELFF. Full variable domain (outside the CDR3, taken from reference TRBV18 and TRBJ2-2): NAGVMQNPRHLVRRRGQEARLRCSPMKGHSHVYWYRQLPEEGLKFMVYLQKENIIDESGMPKERFSAEFPKEGPSILRIQQVVRGDSAAYFCASSPRGPTTGELFFGEGSRLTVL.

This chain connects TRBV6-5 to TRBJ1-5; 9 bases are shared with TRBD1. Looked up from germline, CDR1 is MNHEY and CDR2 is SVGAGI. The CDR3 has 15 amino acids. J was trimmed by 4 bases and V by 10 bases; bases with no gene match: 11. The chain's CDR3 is CATKTGGFSNQPQHF. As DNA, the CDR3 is TGTGCCACTAAGACAGGGGGATTTTCAAATCAGCCCCAGCATTTT.

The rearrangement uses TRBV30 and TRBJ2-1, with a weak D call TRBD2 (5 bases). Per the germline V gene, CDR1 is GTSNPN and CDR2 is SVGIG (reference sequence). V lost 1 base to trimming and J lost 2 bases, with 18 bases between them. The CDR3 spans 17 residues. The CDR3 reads CAWSGLGPPSPYNEQFF. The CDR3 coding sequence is TGTGCCTGGAGTGGACTTGGACCCCCTAGCCCCTACAATGAGCAGTTCTTC.

CDR3 coding DNA: TGCGCCAGCAGCTTGGAGGCTAGCGGGTCCTACAATGAGCAGTTCTTC. Its translation is CASSLEASGSYNEQFF. This chain joins TRBV5-1 and TRBJ2-1; 8 bases agree with TRBD2. Germline values: CDR1 SGHRS, CDR2 YFSETQ. The V and J ends lost 0 bases and 1 base, in that order; junction bases with no gene match: 3. The CDR3 is made up of 16 amino acids.

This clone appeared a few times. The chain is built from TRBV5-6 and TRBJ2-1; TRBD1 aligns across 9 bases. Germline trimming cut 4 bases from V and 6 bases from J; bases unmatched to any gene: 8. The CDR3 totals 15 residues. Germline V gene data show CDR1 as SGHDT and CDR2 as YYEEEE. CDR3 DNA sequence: TGTGCCAGCAGCCGAGGACAGGGGTGGGGCAATGAGCAGTTCTTC. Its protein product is CASSRGQGWGNEQFF.

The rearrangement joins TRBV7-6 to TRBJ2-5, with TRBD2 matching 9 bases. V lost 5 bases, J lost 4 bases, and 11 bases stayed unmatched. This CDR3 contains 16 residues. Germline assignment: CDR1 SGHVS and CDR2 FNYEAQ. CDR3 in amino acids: CASSPPGSGGAETQYF. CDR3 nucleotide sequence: TGTGCCAGCAGCCCTCCGGGTAGCGGGGGCGCAGAGACCCAGTACTTC.

The CDR3 loop reads CASGTAAGGPPLHF. Written as DNA, the CDR3 is TGTGCCAGTGGGACAGCCGCCGGCGGTCCACCCCTCCACTTT. The rearrangement links TRBV19 to TRBJ1-6; 7 bases agree with TRBD1. The CDR3 has 14 residues. CDR1 LNHDA and CDR2 SQIVND come from the germline V gene (reference sequence). V was pared by 8 bases and J by 11 bases, with 12 bases of the junction left unmatched.

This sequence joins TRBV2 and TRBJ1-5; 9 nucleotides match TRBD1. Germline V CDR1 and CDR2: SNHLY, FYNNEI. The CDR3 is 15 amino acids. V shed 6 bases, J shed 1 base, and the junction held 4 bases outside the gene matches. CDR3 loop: CASRTTGGSNQPQHF. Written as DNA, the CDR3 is TGTGCCAGCAGAACGACAGGGGGGAGCAATCAGCCCCAGCATTTT.